What follows are 29 T cell receptor beta chains derived from one specimen sequenced in a study of T cells in Graves' hyperthyroidism and ophthalmopathy. TCR beta CDR3 regions were amplified from RNA transcripts. Using the HTBI primer set, a first-round RT-PCR was run on the TCR CDR3. TCRdb fed the multiplex PCR reads into MiXCR, producing one record per CDR3 protein. Of around 620,000 distinct CDR3 sequences in the sample, around 16% were seen once. The source material was blood. The receptors were gathered from a woman under 40 with Graves' hyperthyroidism.

This clonotype was counted ten times or more. CDR3 in amino acids: CATQGARPSYEQYF. CDR3 bases: TGTGCCACGCAGGGGGCACGGCCCAGCTACGAGCAGTACTTC. The rearrangement uses TRBV28 and TRBJ2-7, with 8 bases matching TRBD1. The CDR3 is 14 amino acids. Germline CDR1 MDHEN, CDR2 SYDVKM. J lost 3 bases, V lost 10 bases, and 11 bases had no gene match.

This clonotype appeared many times. The chain links TRBV6-2 or TRBV6-3 to TRBJ1-5, with D tentatively TRBD1 (6 bases). Germline lookup yields CDR1 MNHEY and CDR2 SVGEGT. The CDR3 consists of 16 residues. Trimming took off 0 bases at V and 3 bases at J, with 12 bases between the two ends. CDR3 DNA: TGTGCCAGCAGTTACTCTCCCAGGGGACTCAATCAGCCCCAGCATTTT. Its translation is CASSYSPRGLNQPQHF.

The V and J genes are TRBV6-1 and TRBJ2-3; a possible D gene is TRBD2 (6 bases). Trimming cost V 4 bases and J 5 bases, with 13 bases left between them. CDR3 length: 14 residues. Germline values: CDR1 MNHNS, CDR2 SASEGT. The DNA of the CDR3 is TGTGCCAGCAGTGGTCCGGGACTTGGAGATACGCAGTATTTT. It yields the protein CASSGPGLGDTQYF.

This clonotype was recorded at least ten times. The chain couples TRBV2 to TRBJ1-1, with 8 bases aligning to TRBD1. V lost 11 bases and J lost 7; bases outside the gene matches: 12. The CDR3 is 13 residues long. Germline CDR1 is SNHLY and CDR2 is FYNNEI. The CDR3 reads CACPAGGVNEAFF. The CDR3 DNA reads as TGTGCCTGCCCAGCAGGGGGCGTCAATGAAGCTTTCTTT. Based on the CDR3 plus reference TRBV2 and TRBJ1-1, the full variable domain is EPEVTQTPSHQVTQMGQEVILRCVPISNHLYFYWYRQILGQKVEFLVSFYNNEISEKSEIFDDQFSVERPDGSNFTLKIRSTKLEDSAMYFCACPAGGVNEAFFGQGTRLTVV.

This chain links TRBV20-1 with TRBJ2-7, with a weak D call TRBD1 (5 bases). The germline V gene encodes CDR1 DFQATT and CDR2 SNEGSKA (reference sequence). The CDR3 runs to 11 residues. Trimming removed 6 bases at V and 3 bases at J, with 9 bases between. The CDR3: CSAWGGYEQYF. CDR3 sequence (DNA): TGCAGTGCGTGGGGCGGCTACGAGCAGTACTTC.

There are many counts of this clonotype. This chain uses TRBV7-8 with TRBJ1-5; D gene uncertain. Per germline, CDR1 SGHVS and CDR2 FQNEAQ. The CDR3 loop spans 16 amino acids. The V end lost 5 bases, the J end lost 0 bases, and 14 bases lay between the germline ends. The CDR3 DNA sequence: TGTGCCAGCAGCACTCACGACCACGATAGCAATCAGCCCCAGCATTTT. Translating gives CASSTHDHDSNQPQHF.

This clonotype was observed at least ten times. CDR3 loop: CASSPFGGARGYTF. The CDR3 DNA reads TGTGCCAGCAGTCCCTTCGGGGGGGCGCGTGGCTACACCTTC. The V call is TRBV27, the J call TRBJ1-2, with D possibly TRBD1 on 6 matching bases. From germline, CDR1 is MNHEY and CDR2 SMNVEV (reference sequence). V shed 5 bases and J shed 7 bases, with 17 bases lying between them. CDR3 length equals 14 residues.

This clonotype was counted at least ten times. The chain is built from TRBV20-1 and TRBJ2-1, with D possibly TRBD1 on 5 matching bases. Per germline, CDR1 DFQATT and CDR2 SNEGSKA (reference sequence). Trimming took off 3 bases at V and 12 bases at J, with 12 bases between the two ends. The CDR3 has 11 amino acids. CDR3 protein: CSARDKGWQFF. CDR3 bases: TGCAGTGCTAGGGACAAGGGGTGGCAGTTCTTC.

This chain uses TRBV9 with TRBJ2-1; 12 bases agree with TRBD1. This CDR3 is 16 amino acids long. Germline V gives CDR1 SGDLS, CDR2 YYNGEE. J gave up 7 bases and V 4 bases, and 9 bases lay outside the gene matches. The CDR3 region has the DNA TGTGCCAGCAGCCCGGGGACAGGGGGCTATTCAAATGAGCAGTTCTTC. It codes for CASSPGTGGYSNEQFF.

There are a few counts of this clonotype. The chain has TRBV6-2 or TRBV6-3 and TRBJ1-5; TRBD1 might be the D (5 bases). The CDR3 runs 13 residues. CDR1 is MNHEY, CDR2 SVGEGT, per germline. Deletions cut 6 bases from V and 10 bases from J, with 16 bases between. For the CDR3, the DNA is TGTGCCAGCAGATCCCCGGGGGTTTTCCCCCAGCATTTT. It encodes CASRSPGVFPQHF.

This clonotype turned up a few times. V gene TRBV19 combines with J gene TRBJ1-1; tentatively, D is TRBD1 (5 bases). Between the trimmed V and J ends, which lost 4 bases and 5 bases, there was a span of 8 bases. CDR1 is LNHDA and CDR2 is SQIVND in the germline V gene (reference sequence). The CDR3 runs to 12 residues. CDR3 bases: TGTGCCAGTAGTAAGCGACAGACTGAAGCTTTCTTT. Encoded protein: CASSKRQTEAFF.

Ten or more counts support this clonotype. The chain recombines TRBV12-3 or TRBV12-4 with TRBJ2-7; TRBD2 matches at 14 bases. With V trimmed by 3 bases and J by 2 bases, 9 bases remained unmatched. The CDR3 is 18 amino acids. The CDR3 region has the DNA TGTGCCAGCAGTTTGAGAGGACTAGCGGGAGGTAGGGCCTACGAGCAGTACTTC. It translates to CASSLRGLAGGRAYEQYF.

This clonotype was observed at least ten times. V usage is TRBV28 and J usage is TRBJ2-5, with 9 positions matching TRBD1. After removal of 5 bases from V and 5 bases from J, the junction contained 12 bases not matched to a gene. Looked up from germline, CDR1 is MDHEN and CDR2 is SYDVKM. The CDR3 loop spans 16 amino acids. This CDR3 is CASSGTGKGGLETQYF. Written as DNA, the CDR3 is TGTGCCAGCAGTGGGACAGGGAAGGGGGGCTTGGAGACCCAGTACTTC.

About this clonotype itself: A much larger clone lies a single base off, so this may be a read error. J is TRBJ2-7 and V is TRBV6-1; no reliable D call. CDR3 length: 12 residues. From germline, CDR1 is MNHNS and CDR2 SASEGT. CDR3 in amino acids: CASGEAEYEQYF. The CDR3, as DNA: TGTGCCAGCGGTGAAGCCGAGTACGAGCAGTACTTC.

V usage is TRBV6-5 and J usage is TRBJ2-3; D not resolved. CDR1 MNHEY and CDR2 SVGAGI come from the germline V gene. V lost 2 bases, J lost 6 bases, and 6 bases lay in between. The CDR3 runs 12 residues. The DNA of the CDR3 is TGTGCCAGCAGTTACGATAAGGATACGCAGTATTTT. It translates to CASSYDKDTQYF.

Ten or more counts support this clonotype. The chain couples TRBV15 to TRBJ2-3; D is unresolved. Germline CDR1 reads LNHNV; CDR2 reads YYDKDF (reference sequence). The CDR3 contains 12 residues. The V gene lost 0 bases and the J gene lost 6 bases, with 4 bases spanning the gap. DNA of the CDR3: TGTGCCACCAGCAGAGATTACGATACGCAGTATTTT. Its protein is CATSRDYDTQYF.

This clonotype was observed a handful of times. J is TRBJ2-1 and V is TRBV2, with 13 nucleotides matching TRBD2. V lost 6 bases to trimming and J lost 12 bases; unmatched junction nucleotides: 17. This CDR3 is built from 17 residues. Per germline, CDR1 SNHLY and CDR2 FYNNEI. This chain's CDR3 is CASRFSGRTSGSIGQFF. DNA for the CDR3: TGTGCCAGCAGATTTTCTGGAAGGACTAGCGGGAGCATAGGGCAGTTCTTC.

This clonotype was seen repeatedly, ten times or more. This chain links TRBV10-3 with TRBJ2-5, with 13 bases fitting TRBD2. This CDR3 spans 14 amino acids. Germline V gene lookup returns CDR1 ENHRY and CDR2 SYGVKD. V shed 9 bases and J 5 bases; nucleotides not matched to a gene: 6. In DNA, the CDR3 is TGTGCCATGGGGACTAGCGGGATTTTGGAGACCCAGTACTTC. Its protein is CAMGTSGILETQYF.

This clonotype was detected ten times or more. V usage is TRBV20-1 and J usage is TRBJ2-3, with 7 bases lining up with TRBD1. The length of the CDR3 is 14 residues. J gave up 5 bases and V 2 bases, and 7 bases lay outside the gene matches. CDR1 is DFQATT and CDR2 is SNEGSKA in the germline V gene (reference sequence). CDR3 in DNA: TGCAGTGCTAGAAGACAGGGCGGGCTAGATACGCAGTATTTT. This gives the protein CSARRQGGLDTQYF.

This clonotype was observed a handful of times. The J gene is TRBJ2-5, the V gene TRBV5-1; tentatively, D is TRBD2 (6 bases). CDR1 SGHRS and CDR2 YFSETQ come from the germline V gene. Between the trimmed V and J ends, which lost 0 bases and 7 bases, there was a span of 10 bases. This CDR3 has 13 amino acids. The CDR3 DNA reads TGCGCCAGCAGCTTGGCCGTGGAGGGGACCCAGTACTTC. It encodes CASSLAVEGTQYF.

This chain connects TRBV20-1 to TRBJ1-1, with 11 positions matching TRBD1. The V gene's germline CDR1 is DFQATT and CDR2 SNEGSKA (reference sequence). V shed 5 bases, J shed 10 bases, and the junction held 12 bases outside the gene matches. CDR3 length: 14 residues. CDR3 coding DNA: TGCAGTGCTCGGACAGGGGGCGGGTTTGGGGGAGCTTTCTTT. Its protein is CSARTGGGFGGAFF.

This clonotype has a count of ten or more. The rearrangement joins TRBV27 to TRBJ2-1; no clear D gene. CDR3 length equals 14 residues. Germline assignment: CDR1 MNHEY and CDR2 SMNVEV (reference sequence). V was pared by 4 bases and J by 9 bases, with 16 bases between. CDR3 nucleotides: TGTGCCAGCAGTTCCTCCCTACTTACAACTGAGCAGTTCTTC. Encoded protein: CASSSSLLTTEQFF.

This clonotype was observed at least ten times. In nucleotides, the CDR3 is TGTGCCAGCAGTACTCCGAGGACCCAGTACTTC. This translates into CASSTPRTQYF. The V call is TRBV6-1, the J call TRBJ2-5; D is unclear. CDR3 length: 11 amino acids. Germline V gene sequence: CDR1 MNHNS, CDR2 SASEGT. V was trimmed by 5 bases and J by 7 bases, leaving 8 bases between them.

Only a few counts were recorded for this clonotype. The chain recombines TRBV20-1 with TRBJ2-7, with 10 bases identical to TRBD2. CDR1 is DFQATT, CDR2 SNEGSKA, per germline (reference sequence). Trimming removed 5 bases from V and 0 bases from J; junction bases left unmatched: 4. The CDR3 has 14 amino acids. The CDR3 coding sequence is TGCAGTGCTCCGGGACTAGCGACCTCCTACGAGCAGTACTTC. Its protein product is CSAPGLATSYEQYF.

In its sample, this clonotype was seen many times. V is TRBV6-5 and J is TRBJ2-7, with D possibly being TRBD1 (5 bases). The germline V and J ends were trimmed by 4 bases and 6 bases, with 10 bases remaining between them. CDR1 is MNHEY and CDR2 is SVGAGI in the germline V gene. The CDR3 sequence is 12 residues long. In DNA, the CDR3 is TGTGCCAGCAGTTCCGGACACCGCGAGCAGTACTTC. Its protein product is CASSSGHREQYF.

The genes are TRBV2 and TRBJ2-1, with 7 bases aligning to TRBD2. Germline loops: CDR1 SNHLY, CDR2 FYNNEI. This CDR3 is built from 15 residues. J was trimmed by 3 bases and V by 4 bases; bases with no gene match: 6. The CDR3 sequence is CASSVRLADYNEQFF. Written as DNA, the CDR3 is TGTGCCAGCAGTGTAAGGCTAGCGGACTACAATGAGCAGTTCTTC.

This clonotype came up many times. The chain links TRBV5-1 to TRBJ2-5; D gene ambiguous. The length of the CDR3 is 13 residues. CDR1 SGHRS and CDR2 YFSETQ come from the germline V gene. V lost 4 bases and J lost 3, with 10 bases in between. CDR3 protein: CASSQGPKETQYF. CDR3 DNA: TGCGCCAGCAGCCAAGGACCGAAAGAGACCCAGTACTTC.

This clonotype was seen more than once but under ten times. The V call is TRBV24-1, the J call TRBJ2-7; a possible D gene is TRBD1 (6 bases). V lost 6 bases and J lost 4, with 12 bases in between. This CDR3 has 13 residues. Germline V gene data show CDR1 as KGHDR and CDR2 as SFDVKD. DNA of the CDR3: TGTGCCACCAGTAGGACAGACGGATACGAGCAGTACTTC. This gives the protein CATSRTDGYEQYF.

This clonotype was counted at least ten times. The chain combines TRBV20-1 with TRBJ2-7; D is unclear. V shed 3 bases and J shed 5 bases, with 14 bases lying between them. The CDR3 is 13 residues long. From germline, CDR1 is DFQATT and CDR2 SNEGSKA (reference sequence). The CDR3 DNA reads as TGCAGTGCTAGGACGCCAAACGTCAACGAGCAGTACTTC. It translates to CSARTPNVNEQYF.